The clone carrying this TCR beta chain has a handful of counts. Antigen specificity is unknown. V was cut by 5 bases and J by 0 bases, with 7 bases left in between. Germline V gene lookup returns CDR1 KGHDR and CDR2 SFDVKD. The CDR3 runs 14 residues. This specimen belongs to a study of T-cell memory formation after mild COVID-19. Each CDR3 protein gets one entry after TCRdb re-called the 5' RACE reads with MiXCR. There are just over 50,000 distinct CDR3 sequences in the sample; roughly 9% occur only once, and about 11% lies in the top ten. Study observations and caveats: Clones that shrank (day 15 to 85) were balanced CD4/CD8, whereas later expanders leaned CD4+. Prior to infection, memory already included some responding clones, suggesting cross-reactive memory joined.

The sample was PBMCs or a T cell subset sorted from them (not recorded which). The clonotype comes from an adult woman who had mild COVID-19 (a few samples of this study predate the infection). Cell type and time point are not known. V and J are TRBV24-1 and TRBJ1-5; D is unclear. This CDR3 reads CATSAQGSNQPQHF. CDR3 sequence (DNA): TGTGCCACCAGTGCACAAGGTAGCAATCAGCCCCAGCATTTT.